The next 17 T cell receptor beta chains were all read from a single sample in a study of cytomegalovirus exposure and HLA in healthy donors. This PCR relied on a set of 60 Vbeta primers and 13 Jbeta primers. TCRdb's copy holds only in-frame clones and misses some; the assay was immunoSEQ multiplex PCR. The sample contains around 150,000 clones, approximately 79% of which appear only once. The sample comprised PBMCs. These TCRs come from a male donor in good health and CMV-seronegative.

As to this clone: Sequence at one end of the junction differs from germline and may be a read error. The chain employs TRBV7-9 and TRBJ1-4; tentative D call: TRBD1 (5 bases). There are 12 residues in the CDR3. Germline CDR1 SEHNR, CDR2 FQNEAQ (reference sequence). CDR3 in DNA: TGTTCCAGCAGCCCTTCCCTCGGGGGACTGTTTTTT. It translates to CSSSPSLGGLFF.

This clone is labeled medium-sized. The sample holds other DNA sequences that translate to the same CDR3. The chain combines TRBV29-1 with TRBJ1-1; 7 bases match TRBD1. CDR1 is SQVTM and CDR2 is ANQGSEA in the germline V gene. The CDR3 sequence is 13 residues long. V lost 6 bases, J lost 7 bases, and 11 bases stayed unmatched. Here the CDR3 DNA reads TGCAGCGTCCTAGGACAGGTCCCGGATGAAGCTTTCTTT. Amino acids: CSVLGQVPDEAFF. The entire variable domain, with the rest obtained from reference TRBV29-1 and TRBJ1-1, is as follows: SAVISQKPSRDICQRGTSLTIQCQVDSQVTMMFWYRQQPGQSLTLIATANQGSEATYESGFVIDKFPISRPNLTFSTLTVSNMSPEDSSIYLCSVLGQVPDEAFFGQGTRLTVV.

The rearrangement links TRBV6-5 to TRBJ1-1; TRBD1 matches 7 bases. Germline-derived CDR1 and CDR2 are MNHEY and SVGAGI. This CDR3 comprises 12 residues. V gave up 9 bases and J gave up 12 bases; unmatched junction bases: 13. In DNA, the CDR3 is TGTGCCAGTGCAACCTTCAACAGGGGAACTTTCTTT. It is translated as CASATFNRGTFF.

The rearrangement joins TRBV27 to TRBJ2-5; D is possibly TRBD2 (5 bases). With the DNA end fitting TRBJ2-7 better, the J assignment may be wrong. In germline, CDR1 is MNHEY, CDR2 SMNVEV (reference sequence). CDR3 size: 14 residues. In DNA form, the CDR3 reads TGTGCCAGCAATGTTGGAGGCCCCTCCTACGAGCAGTACTTC. Residues: CASNVGGPSYEQYF.

This clone was observed once. The same CDR3 arises from other DNA sequences in this sample as well. The gene calls are TRBV18 and TRBJ2-6, with TRBD1 identical over 8 bases. J gave up 0 bases and V 3 bases, and 4 bases lay outside the gene matches. CDR3 length: 17 amino acids. CDR1 and CDR2 (germline): KGHSH, LQKENI. The CDR3, as DNA: TGTGCCAGCTCACCCGGACAGGGAAACTCTGGGGCCAACGTCCTGACTTTC. Its translation is CASSPGQGNSGANVLTF.

This chain connects TRBV19 to TRBJ1-5; D gene ambiguous. With 6 bases removed from V and 3 bases from J, the gap between germline ends came to 9 bases. Germline V gene sequence: CDR1 LNHDA, CDR2 SQIVND (reference sequence). CDR3 length: 13 amino acids. CDR3 sequence: CASRGGYNQPQHF. The CDR3 DNA reads TGTGCCAGTAGAGGAGGTTACAATCAGCCCCAGCATTTT.

Concerning this clone itself: The sample carries other DNA sequences with the same CDR3. The rearrangement joins TRBV19 to TRBJ2-2; possible D gene TRBD1, 6 bases. This CDR3 is 16 amino acids long. V was trimmed by 9 bases and J by 2 bases, leaving 19 bases between them. Per germline, CDR1 LNHDA and CDR2 SQIVND (reference sequence). The CDR3 here is CASRLWGQGNTGELFF. DNA of the CDR3: TGTGCCAGCCGTTTGTGGGGGCAGGGTAACACCGGGGAGCTGTTTTTT.

This rearrangement joins TRBV2 to TRBJ2-3, with 8 nucleotides matching TRBD1. Germline trimming cut 3 bases from V and 4 bases from J; bases unmatched to any gene: 9. Looked up from germline, CDR1 is SNHLY and CDR2 is FYNNEI. This CDR3 spans 16 amino acids. CDR3 sequence reads: CASSEAGGFWADTQYF. The DNA for the CDR3 is TGTGCCAGCAGTGAGGCAGGGGGCTTTTGGGCAGATACGCAGTATTTT.

The sample holds a few counts of this clone. The rearrangement links TRBV30 to TRBJ2-1; 11 bases agree with TRBD2. Germline CDR1 reads GTSNPN; CDR2 reads SVGIG (reference sequence). The junction had 4 bases not matched to a gene; V was cut back by 0 bases and J by 6 bases. The CDR3 contains 15 residues. CDR3 coding DNA: TGTGCCTGGAGTGTACTAGCGGGAGCGGGCAATGAGCAGTTCTTC. Its translation: CAWSVLAGAGNEQFF. The variable domain in full, with the rest retrieved from reference TRBV30 and TRBJ2-1, is SQTIHQWPATLVQPVGSPLSLECTVEGTSNPNLYWYRQAAGRGLQLLFYSVGIGQISSEVPQNLSASRPQDRQFILSSKKLLLSDSGFYLCAWSVLAGAGNEQFFGPGTRLTVL.

The chain employs TRBV6-1 and TRBJ2-1, with TRBD2 matching 8 bases. Per germline, CDR1 MNHNS and CDR2 SASEGT. V was clipped by 3 bases and J by 10 bases; unmatched bases: 14. The CDR3 totals 16 residues. The CDR3 DNA sequence: TGTGCCAGCAGTGATACCAGGGGTAGCGGGATAATCGAGCAGTTCTTC. It translates to CASSDTRGSGIIEQFF.

The CDR3 loop is CASSSEFVTYEQFF. In DNA, the CDR3 is TGTGCCAGCAGCTCAGAGTTCGTGACTTATGAGCAGTTCTTC. This chain connects TRBV7-9 to TRBJ2-1; D gene unclear. Germline V gene data show CDR1 as SEHNR and CDR2 as FQNEAQ (reference sequence). This CDR3 contains 14 residues. The V end was cut by 4 bases, the J end by 8 bases, with 15 bases between.

The chain carries TRBV6-1 and TRBJ1-5; D is possibly TRBD1 (5 bases). The CDR3 has 14 amino acids. Germline-derived CDR1 and CDR2 are MNHNS and SASEGT. V lost 2 bases to trimming and J lost 10 bases, with 15 bases between them. CDR3 residues: CASSELGVLSPQHF. CDR3 in DNA: TGTGCCAGCAGTGAATTAGGGGTCCTCTCTCCCCAGCATTTT.

This chain links TRBV5-4 with TRBJ1-4; D is unresolved. The V gene lost 1 base and the J gene lost 5 bases, with 12 bases spanning the gap. Germline loops: CDR1 SGHNT, CDR2 YYREEE (reference sequence). This CDR3 region has 15 residues. The DNA of the CDR3 is TGTGCCAGCAGCTTGTTTCCCAGCGCGAATGAAAAACTGTTTTTT. Its translation is CASSLFPSANEKLFF.

This clone came up once. The chain combines TRBV4-2 with TRBJ2-3; D gene unclear. The germline V and J ends were trimmed by 1 base and 0 bases, with 8 bases remaining between them. The CDR3 totals 15 residues. Germline V gene sequence: CDR1 LGHNA, CDR2 YNFKEQ. The CDR3 sequence is CASSQGQTSTDTQYF. CDR3 nucleotides: TGTGCCAGCAGCCAAGGACAAACTAGCACAGATACGCAGTATTTT.

This sequence joins TRBV19 and TRBJ1-5; 8 bases align to TRBD1. This CDR3 region has 13 residues. V dropped 4 bases and J dropped 7; count of bases not matched to a gene: 3. Germline CDR1 LNHDA, CDR2 SQIVND (reference sequence). CDR3 amino acids: CASSRTGTQPQHF. Here the CDR3 DNA reads TGTGCCAGTAGTAGGACAGGGACCCAGCCCCAGCATTTT. Looking up the rest from reference TRBV19 and TRBJ1-5 gives the full variable domain: DGGITQSPKYLFRKEGQNVTLSCEQNLNHDAMYWYRQDPGQGLRLIYYSQIVNDFQKGDIAEGYSVSREKKESFPLTVTSAQKNPTAFYLCASSRTGTQPQHFGDGTRLSIL.

This clone showed up just once. This sequence joins TRBV4-3 and TRBJ2-1, with 12 bases that match TRBD1. CDR1 is LGHNA, CDR2 YSLEER, per germline. The length of the CDR3 is 18 residues. J gave up 0 bases and V 4 bases, and 7 bases lay outside the gene matches. In DNA, the CDR3 is TGCGCCAGCAGCCCCCCCACGGGACAGGGGGCCTCCTACAATGAGCAGTTCTTC. Its translation is CASSPPTGQGASYNEQFF.

The chain links TRBV19 to TRBJ1-1, with no clear D. Trimming pared 3 bases from V and 0 bases from J, leaving 11 bases between. The CDR3 length is 15 residues. Germline assignment: CDR1 LNHDA and CDR2 SQIVND (reference sequence). CDR3 nucleotide sequence: TGTGCCAGTAGTATTCTCCACAGATTGAACACTGAAGCTTTCTTT. Translation gives CASSILHRLNTEAFF.